The rows below give T cell receptor beta chains drawn from one sample of a study. TCRdb recomputed calls from the 5' RACE reads with MiXCR, one row per CDR3 protein. The sample carries about 40,000 distinct CDR3 sequences, about a fifth recorded once. Sequences were obtained from Tregs sorted from a lymph node. Receptor source: a female donor with breast cancer. CDR3s include the opening cysteine and the closing phenylalanine or tryptophan. Fields, in order: J gene, D gene, V gene, clone size, CDR3 DNA, CDR3 protein. The D gene is left open where the match is weak. A row's size may be missing; if present it is once, few, many or a size class.

>TRBJ2-2|-|TRBV5-1|many
TGCGCCAGCAGCTTGGATGGCACCGGGGAGCTGTTTTTT
CASSLDGTGELFF
>TRBJ1-5|-|TRBV28|many
TGTGCCAGCAGCTCCGCAGGGGCCTATAGCAATCAGCCCCAGCATTTT
CASSSAGAYSNQPQHF
>TRBJ1-1|-|TRBV7-9|-
TGTGCCAGCAGCTTAGGGCCCCGAATGAACACTGAAGCTTTCTTT
CASSLGPRMNTEAFF
>TRBJ2-1|-|TRBV20-1|medium-sized
TGCACCCCCATGACACCACCTAGGAATGAGCAGTTCTTC
CTPMTPPRNEQFF
>TRBJ1-2|TRBD1|TRBV5-1|-
TGCGCCAGCAGCTTGGCCGCCCGGGACAGTCATGGCTACATCTTC
CASSLAARDSHGYIF
>TRBJ2-7|-|TRBV24-1|many
TGTGCCACCAGTGACCCGGACAGGGAGGGCGAGCAGTACTTC
CATSDPDREGEQYF
>TRBJ2-1|TRBD1|TRBV10-3|-
TGTGCCACACAGGGGGATGAGCAGTTCTTC
CATQGDEQFF
>TRBJ2-6|-|TRBV7-9|-
TGTGCCAGCAGCTTGGTGGACAAAGCTGGGGCCAACGTCCTGACTTTC
CASSLVDKAGANVLTF
>TRBJ1-1|TRBD1|TRBV5-6|few
TGTGCCAGCAGGTCCACAGGGGACTTGAACACTGAAGCTTTCTTT
CASRSTGDLNTEAFF
>TRBJ1-5|TRBD1|TRBV5-1|many
TGCGCCAGCAGCTTGATGACGGGGGACAGGGGAACCAATCAGCCCCAGCATTTT
CASSLMTGDRGTNQPQHF
>TRBJ1-2|TRBD1|TRBV4-1|-
TGCGCCAGCAGCCAAGCCTCGACAGGGCGGGCCTATGGCTACACCTTC
CASSQASTGRAYGYTF